Listed below are T cell receptor beta chains from one sample, sequenced in a study of blood T cell repertoires in COVID-19. Sequenced by immunoSEQ multiplex PCR; TCRdb stores in-frame clones only, minus some. The profile covers about 220,000 clones, with roughly 84% appearing a single time and about 2.1% taken by the ten largest. The material sequenced was peripheral blood. The receptor set was obtained from a woman aged 55 to 70 with acute or convalescent COVID-19. CDR3s include the opening cysteine and the closing phenylalanine or tryptophan.

V gene: TRBV5-4; J gene: TRBJ2-5; CDR3 protein: CASSPGLAKKQETQYF
V gene: TRBV30; J gene: TRBJ1-1; CDR3 protein: CAWGKKGLGAFF
V gene: TRBV7-9; J gene: TRBJ1-1; CDR3 protein: CASSSSFRVEAFF
V gene: TRBV12-5; J gene: TRBJ1-1; CDR3 protein: CASGLVTGFVNTEAFF
V gene: TRBV27; J gene: TRBJ2-7; CDR3 protein: CASSLGLPSYEQYF
V gene: TRBV14; J gene: TRBJ2-7; CDR3 protein: CASSLGTGGTYEQYF
V gene: TRBV7-9; J gene: TRBJ1-2; CDR3 protein: CASSLETGFYGYTF
V gene: TRBV5-4; J gene: TRBJ1-1; CDR3 protein: CASSQPGQQNTEAFF
V gene: TRBV6-1; J gene: TRBJ1-2; CDR3 protein: CASSEAGTGYGYTF
V gene: TRBV5-1; J gene: TRBJ1-3; CDR3 protein: CASSPQQGNTIYF
V gene: TRBV3-1/TRBV3-2; J gene: TRBJ2-3; CDR3 protein: CASSPSVGRTDTQYF
V gene: TRBV6-5; J gene: TRBJ2-7; CDR3 protein: CASSLSLGSEQYF
V gene: TRBV7-9; J gene: TRBJ1-1; CDR3 protein: CASSPLQGNTEAFF
V gene: TRBV9; J gene: TRBJ2-2; CDR3 protein: CASSVEERMWRPGELFF
V gene: TRBV10-3; J gene: TRBJ1-1; CDR3 protein: CAIGTGPNTEAFF